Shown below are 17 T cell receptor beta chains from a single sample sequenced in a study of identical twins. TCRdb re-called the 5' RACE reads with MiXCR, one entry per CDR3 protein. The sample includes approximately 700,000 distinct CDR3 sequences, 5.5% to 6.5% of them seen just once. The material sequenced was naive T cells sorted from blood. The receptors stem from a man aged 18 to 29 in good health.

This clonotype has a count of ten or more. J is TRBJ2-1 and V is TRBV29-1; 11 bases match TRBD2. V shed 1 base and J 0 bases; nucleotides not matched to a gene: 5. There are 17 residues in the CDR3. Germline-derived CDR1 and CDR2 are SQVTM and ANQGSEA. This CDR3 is CSVEGLAGISSYNEQFF. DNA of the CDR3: TGCAGCGTTGAAGGACTAGCGGGAATTAGCTCCTACAATGAGCAGTTCTTC.

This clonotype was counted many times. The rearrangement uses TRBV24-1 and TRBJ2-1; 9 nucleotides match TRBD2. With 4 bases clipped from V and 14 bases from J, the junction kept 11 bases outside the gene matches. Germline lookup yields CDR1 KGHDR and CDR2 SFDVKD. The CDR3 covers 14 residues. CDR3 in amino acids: CATSDRRLAAQKFF. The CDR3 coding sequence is TGTGCCACCAGTGACCGTCGACTAGCGGCCCAGAAGTTCTTC.

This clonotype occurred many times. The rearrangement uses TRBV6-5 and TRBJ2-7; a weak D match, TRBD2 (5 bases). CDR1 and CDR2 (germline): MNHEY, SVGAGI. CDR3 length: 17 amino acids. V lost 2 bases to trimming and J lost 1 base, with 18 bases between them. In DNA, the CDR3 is TGTGCCAGCAGTTACAGCCCTTTAGAAGCGGCATCCTACGAGCAGTACTTC. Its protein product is CASSYSPLEAASYEQYF.

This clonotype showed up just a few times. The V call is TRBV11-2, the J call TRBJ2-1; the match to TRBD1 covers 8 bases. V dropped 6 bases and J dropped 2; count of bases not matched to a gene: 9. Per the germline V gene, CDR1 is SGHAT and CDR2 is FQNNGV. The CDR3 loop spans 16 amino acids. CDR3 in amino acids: CASRATGGGAYNEQFF. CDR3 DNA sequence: TGTGCCAGCAGGGCTACAGGGGGAGGAGCCTACAATGAGCAGTTCTTC.

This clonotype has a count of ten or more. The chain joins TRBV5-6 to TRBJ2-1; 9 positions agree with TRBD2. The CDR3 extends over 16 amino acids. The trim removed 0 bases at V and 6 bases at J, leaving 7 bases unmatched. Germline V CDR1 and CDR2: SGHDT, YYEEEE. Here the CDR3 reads CASSLEPSGMGNEQFF. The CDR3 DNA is TGTGCCAGCAGCTTGGAACCTAGCGGGATGGGCAATGAGCAGTTCTTC.

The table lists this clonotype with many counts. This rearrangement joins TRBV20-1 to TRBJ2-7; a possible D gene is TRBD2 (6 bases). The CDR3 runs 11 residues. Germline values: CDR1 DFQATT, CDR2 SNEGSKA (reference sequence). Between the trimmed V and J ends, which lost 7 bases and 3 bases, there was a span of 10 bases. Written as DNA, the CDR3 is TGCAGTGGACTAGGGGACTACGAGCAGTACTTC. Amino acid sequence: CSGLGDYEQYF.

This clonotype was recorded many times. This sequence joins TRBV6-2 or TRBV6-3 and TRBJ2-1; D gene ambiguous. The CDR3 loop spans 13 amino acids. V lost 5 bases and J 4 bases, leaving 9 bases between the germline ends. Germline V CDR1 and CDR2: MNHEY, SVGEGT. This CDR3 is CASSGARYNEQFF. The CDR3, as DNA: TGTGCCAGCAGTGGAGCCAGATACAATGAGCAGTTCTTC.

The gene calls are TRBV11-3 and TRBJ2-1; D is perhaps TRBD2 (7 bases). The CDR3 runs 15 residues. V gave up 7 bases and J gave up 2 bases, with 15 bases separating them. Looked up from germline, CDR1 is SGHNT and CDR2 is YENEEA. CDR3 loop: CASTTPGGPYNEQFF. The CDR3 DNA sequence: TGTGCCAGCACTACCCCCGGGGGGCCCTACAATGAGCAGTTCTTC.

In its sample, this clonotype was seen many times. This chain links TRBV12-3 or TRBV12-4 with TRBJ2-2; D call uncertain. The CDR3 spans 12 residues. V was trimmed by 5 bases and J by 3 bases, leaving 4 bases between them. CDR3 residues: CASSPYTGELFF. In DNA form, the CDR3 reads TGTGCCAGCAGTCCTTACACCGGGGAGCTGTTTTTT.

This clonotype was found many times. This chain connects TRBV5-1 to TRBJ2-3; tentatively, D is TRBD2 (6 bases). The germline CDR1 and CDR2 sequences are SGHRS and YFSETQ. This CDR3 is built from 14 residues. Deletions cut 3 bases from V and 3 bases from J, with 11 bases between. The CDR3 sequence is CASSYLALTDTQYF. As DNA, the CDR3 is TGCGCCAGCAGCTACCTAGCGTTAACAGATACGCAGTATTTT.

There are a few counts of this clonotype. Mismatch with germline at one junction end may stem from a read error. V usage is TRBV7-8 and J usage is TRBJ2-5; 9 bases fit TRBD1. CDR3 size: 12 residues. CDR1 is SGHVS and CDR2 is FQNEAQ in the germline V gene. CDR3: CASSLGDRVANF. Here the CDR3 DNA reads TGTGCCAGCAGCTTAGGGGACAGGGTCGCGAACTTC.

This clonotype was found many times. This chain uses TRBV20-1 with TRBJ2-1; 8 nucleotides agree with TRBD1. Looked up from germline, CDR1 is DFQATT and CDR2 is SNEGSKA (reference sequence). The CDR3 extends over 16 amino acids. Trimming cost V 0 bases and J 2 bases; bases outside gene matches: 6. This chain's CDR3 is CSARDWADRAYNEQFF. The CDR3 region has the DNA TGCAGTGCTAGAGATTGGGCGGACAGGGCCTACAATGAGCAGTTCTTC.

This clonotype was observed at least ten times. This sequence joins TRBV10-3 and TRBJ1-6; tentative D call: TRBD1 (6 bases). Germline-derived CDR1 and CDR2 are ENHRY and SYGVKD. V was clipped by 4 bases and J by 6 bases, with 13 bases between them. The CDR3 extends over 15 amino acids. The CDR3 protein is CAISVSQGFNSPLHF. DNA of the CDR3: TGTGCCATCAGTGTGTCCCAGGGGTTTAATTCACCCCTCCACTTT.

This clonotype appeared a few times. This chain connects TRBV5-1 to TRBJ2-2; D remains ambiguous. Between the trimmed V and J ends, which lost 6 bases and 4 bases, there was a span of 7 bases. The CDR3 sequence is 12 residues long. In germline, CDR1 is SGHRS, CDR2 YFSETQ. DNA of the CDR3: TGCGCCAGCACTGTAGTCACCGGGGAGCTGTTTTTT. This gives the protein CASTVVTGELFF. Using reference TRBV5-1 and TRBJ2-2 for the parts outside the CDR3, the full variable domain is KAGVTQTPRYLIKTRGQQVTLSCSPISGHRSVSWYQQTPGQGLQFLFEYFSETQRNKGNFPGRFSGRQFSNSRSEMNVSTLELGDSALYLCASTVVTGELFFGEGSRLTVL.

The CDR3 DNA is TGTGCCAGCAATCTGGCGGGATTTCTCGGCGAGCAGTACTTC. Its translation: CASNLAGFLGEQYF. The chain is built from TRBV28 and TRBJ2-7; D might be TRBD2 (6 bases). The length of the CDR3 is 14 residues. V lost 7 bases to trimming and J lost 6 bases, with 19 bases between them. CDR1 and CDR2 (germline): MDHEN, SYDVKM.

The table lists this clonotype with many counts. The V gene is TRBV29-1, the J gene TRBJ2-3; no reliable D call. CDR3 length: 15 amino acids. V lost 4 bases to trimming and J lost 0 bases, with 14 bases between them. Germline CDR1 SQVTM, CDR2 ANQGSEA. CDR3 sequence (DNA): TGCAGCGTTGTACCCTCGAGTATTAGCACAGATACGCAGTATTTT. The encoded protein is CSVVPSSISTDTQYF.

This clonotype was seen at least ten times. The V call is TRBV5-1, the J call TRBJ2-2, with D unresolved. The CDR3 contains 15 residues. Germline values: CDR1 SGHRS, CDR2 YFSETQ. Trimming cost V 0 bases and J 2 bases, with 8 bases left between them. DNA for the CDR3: TGCGCCAGCAGCTTGGAAGGTATTAACACCGGGGAGCTGTTTTTT. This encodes CASSLEGINTGELFF.